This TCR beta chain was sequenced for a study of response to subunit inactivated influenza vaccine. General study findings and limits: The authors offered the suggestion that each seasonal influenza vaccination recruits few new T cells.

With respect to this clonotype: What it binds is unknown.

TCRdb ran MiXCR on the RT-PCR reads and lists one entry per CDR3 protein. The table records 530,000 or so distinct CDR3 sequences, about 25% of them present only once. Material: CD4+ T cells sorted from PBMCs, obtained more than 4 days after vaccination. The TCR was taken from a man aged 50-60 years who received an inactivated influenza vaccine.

The CDR3 DNA reads TGTGCCAGCAGCTTAGCACCGACAGGGATGAGAACCCAGTACTTC. Protein: CASSLAPTGMRTQYF. V gene TRBV7-3 combines with J gene TRBJ2-5, with 7 positions matching TRBD1. This CDR3 has 15 residues. Trimming cost V 2 bases and J 8 bases; bases outside gene matches: 11. The V gene's germline CDR1 is SGHTA and CDR2 FQGTGA.